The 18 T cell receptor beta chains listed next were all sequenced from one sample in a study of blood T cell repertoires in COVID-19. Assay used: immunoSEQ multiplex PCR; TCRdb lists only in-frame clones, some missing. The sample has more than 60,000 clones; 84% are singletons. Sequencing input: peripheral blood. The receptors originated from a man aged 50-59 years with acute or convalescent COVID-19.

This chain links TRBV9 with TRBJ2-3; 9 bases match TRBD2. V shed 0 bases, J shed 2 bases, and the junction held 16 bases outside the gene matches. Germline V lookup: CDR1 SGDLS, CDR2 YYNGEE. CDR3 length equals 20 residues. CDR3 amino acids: CASSVATATSGMRSTDTQYF. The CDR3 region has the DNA TGTGCCAGCAGCGTAGCTACCGCGACTAGCGGAATGAGGTCCACAGATACGCAGTATTTT.

CDR3 loop: CASSSYFKGGTEAFF. CDR3 sequence (DNA): TGTGCCAGCAGTTCTTACTTCAAGGGAGGCACTGAAGCTTTCTTT. The chain combines TRBV27 with TRBJ1-1; D ambiguous. V was clipped by 4 bases and J by 4 bases, with 16 bases between them. The germline gives CDR1 MNHEY, CDR2 SMNVEV (reference sequence). The CDR3 covers 15 residues.

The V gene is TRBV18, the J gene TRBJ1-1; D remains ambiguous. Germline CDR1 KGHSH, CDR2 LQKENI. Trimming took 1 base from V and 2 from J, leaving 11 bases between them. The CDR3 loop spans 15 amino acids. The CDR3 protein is CASSPRNNPNTEAFF. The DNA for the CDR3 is TGTGCCAGCTCACCACGTAACAACCCAAACACTGAAGCTTTCTTT.

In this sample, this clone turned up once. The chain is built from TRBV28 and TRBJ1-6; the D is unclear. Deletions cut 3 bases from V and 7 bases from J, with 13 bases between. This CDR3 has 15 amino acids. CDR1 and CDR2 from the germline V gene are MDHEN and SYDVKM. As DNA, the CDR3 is TGTGCCAGCAGTTTCGGAGGTTCGTCAAATTCACCCCTCCACTTT. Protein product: CASSFGGSSNSPLHF.

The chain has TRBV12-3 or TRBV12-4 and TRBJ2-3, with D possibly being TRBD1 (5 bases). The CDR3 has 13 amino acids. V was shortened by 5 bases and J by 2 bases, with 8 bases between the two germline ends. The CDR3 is CASSPRDTDTQYF. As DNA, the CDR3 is TGTGCCAGCAGTCCCAGGGACACAGATACGCAGTATTTT.

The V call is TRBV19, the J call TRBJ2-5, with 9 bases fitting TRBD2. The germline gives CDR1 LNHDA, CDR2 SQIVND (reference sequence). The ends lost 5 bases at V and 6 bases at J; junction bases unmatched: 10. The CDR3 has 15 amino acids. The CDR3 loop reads CASSEGTSGRKTQYF. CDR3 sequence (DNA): TGTGCCAGTAGTGAGGGGACGAGCGGGAGGAAGACCCAGTACTTC.

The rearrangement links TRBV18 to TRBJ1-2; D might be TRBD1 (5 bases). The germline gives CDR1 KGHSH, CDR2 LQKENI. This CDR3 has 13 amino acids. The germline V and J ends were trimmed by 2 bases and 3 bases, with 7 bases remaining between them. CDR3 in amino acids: CASSPDSDYGYTF. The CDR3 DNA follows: TGTGCCAGCTCACCAGACAGCGACTATGGCTACACCTTC.

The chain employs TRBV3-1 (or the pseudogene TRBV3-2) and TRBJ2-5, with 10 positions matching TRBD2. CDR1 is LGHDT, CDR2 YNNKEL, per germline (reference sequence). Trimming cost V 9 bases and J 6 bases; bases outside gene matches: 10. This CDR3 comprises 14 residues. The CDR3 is CARKREGRWKTQYF. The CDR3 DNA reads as TGTGCCAGGAAGCGGGAGGGCCGGTGGAAGACCCAGTACTTC.

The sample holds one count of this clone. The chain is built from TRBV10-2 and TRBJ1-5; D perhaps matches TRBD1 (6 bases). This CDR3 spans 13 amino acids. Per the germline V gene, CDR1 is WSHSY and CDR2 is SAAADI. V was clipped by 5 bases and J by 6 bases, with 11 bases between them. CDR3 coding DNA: TGCGCCAGCAGTAAACAGGGTTTTCAGCCCCAGCATTTT. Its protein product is CASSKQGFQPQHF.

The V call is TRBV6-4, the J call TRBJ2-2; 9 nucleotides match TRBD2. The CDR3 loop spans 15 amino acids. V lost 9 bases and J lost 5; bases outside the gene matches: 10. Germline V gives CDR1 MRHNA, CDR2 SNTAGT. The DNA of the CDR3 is TGTGCCAGGCCAATAGCGGGAGCAGGAACCGGGGAGCTGTTTTTT. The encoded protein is CARPIAGAGTGELFF.

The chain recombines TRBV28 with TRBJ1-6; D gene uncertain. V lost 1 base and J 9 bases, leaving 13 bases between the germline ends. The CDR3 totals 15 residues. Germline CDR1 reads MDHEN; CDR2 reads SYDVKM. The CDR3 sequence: CASSLLVVNGSPLHF. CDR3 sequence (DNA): TGTGCCAGCAGTTTATTGGTGGTAAACGGTTCACCCCTCCACTTT.

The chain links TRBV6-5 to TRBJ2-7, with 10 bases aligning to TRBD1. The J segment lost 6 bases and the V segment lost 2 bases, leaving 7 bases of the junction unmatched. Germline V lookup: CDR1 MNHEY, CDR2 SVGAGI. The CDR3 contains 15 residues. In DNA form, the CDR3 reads TGTGCCAGCAGTTACGACGACAGGGGGCAGGGCGAGCAGTACTTC. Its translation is CASSYDDRGQGEQYF.

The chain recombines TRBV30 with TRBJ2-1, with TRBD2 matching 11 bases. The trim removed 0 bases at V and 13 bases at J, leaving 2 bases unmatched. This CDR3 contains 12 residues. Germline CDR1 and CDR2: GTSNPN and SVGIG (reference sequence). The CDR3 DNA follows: TGTGCCTGGAGTGTACGACTAGCGGGACAGTTCTTC. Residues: CAWSVRLAGQFF.

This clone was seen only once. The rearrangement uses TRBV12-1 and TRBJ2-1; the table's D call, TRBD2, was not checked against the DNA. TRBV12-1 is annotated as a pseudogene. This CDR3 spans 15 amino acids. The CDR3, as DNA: TGTGCCAGCAGCCCTGAGGGGGGGACTCTCCATGAGCAGTTCTTC. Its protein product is CASSPEGGTLHEQFF.

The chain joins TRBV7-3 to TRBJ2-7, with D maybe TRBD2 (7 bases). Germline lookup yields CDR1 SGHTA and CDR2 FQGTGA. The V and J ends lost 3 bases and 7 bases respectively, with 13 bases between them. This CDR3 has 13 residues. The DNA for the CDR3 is TGTGCCAGCAGCTTGAAGGGAGGGGGTGAGCAGTACTTC. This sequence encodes CASSLKGGGEQYF.

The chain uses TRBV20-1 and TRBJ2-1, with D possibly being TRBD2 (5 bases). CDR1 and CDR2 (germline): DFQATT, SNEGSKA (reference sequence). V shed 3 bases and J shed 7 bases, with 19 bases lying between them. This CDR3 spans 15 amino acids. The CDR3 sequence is CSASFRPLLGNEQFF. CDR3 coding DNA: TGCAGTGCTAGTTTCCGTCCTCTACTAGGGAATGAGCAGTTCTTC.

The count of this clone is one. The CDR3 DNA sequence: TGTGCCAGCTCCGGGACAGGGGGTACTGAAGCTTTCTTT. As protein: CASSGTGGTEAFF. The chain couples TRBV18 to TRBJ1-1; 11 positions match TRBD1. CDR1 and CDR2 (germline): KGHSH, LQKENI. The CDR3 runs to 13 residues. Trimming at V came to 6 bases and at J to 5 bases, leaving 2 bases not matched to a gene.

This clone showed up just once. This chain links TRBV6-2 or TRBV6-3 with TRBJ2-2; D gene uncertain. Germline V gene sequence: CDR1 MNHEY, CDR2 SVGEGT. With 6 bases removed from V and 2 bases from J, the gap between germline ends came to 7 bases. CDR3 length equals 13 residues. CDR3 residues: CASSRTNTGELFF. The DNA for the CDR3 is TGTGCCAGCAGCCGCACAAACACCGGGGAGCTGTTTTTT.